The 15 T cell receptor beta chains listed next were all sequenced from one sample in a study of shared clonotypes between healthy human individuals. The assay was immunoSEQ multiplex PCR, and TCRdb's table has in-frame clones only and misses some. The repertoire holds 2 million to 2.5 million clones, approximately 94% seen once, with around 1.1% in the top ten. Naivety among CD8 cells was defined by CD45RO negativity and positive CCR7 selection, thereby excluding terminally differentiated effector memory CD45RA+ cells. Sequencing used naive CD8+ T cells sorted from blood. These receptors all come from a man aged 18 to 30 in good health.

The chain uses TRBV6-5 and TRBJ1-2, with D hard to call. The CDR3 consists of 15 residues. V lost 7 bases to trimming and J lost 0 bases, with 15 bases between them. Germline values: CDR1 MNHEY, CDR2 SVGAGI. The CDR3 coding sequence is TGTGCCAGCAAACCGGTGGACGGTTCTAACTATGGCTACACCTTC. Translated, it gives CASKPVDGSNYGYTF.

The chain couples TRBV19 to TRBJ2-7; 9 bases match TRBD2. V was clipped by 5 bases and J by 1 base; unmatched bases: 3. Germline V lookup: CDR1 LNHDA, CDR2 SQIVND (reference sequence). The CDR3 consists of 14 residues. CDR3 in DNA: TGTGCCAGTAGTCCTCTAGCGGGATCCTACGAGCAGTACTTC. This gives the protein CASSPLAGSYEQYF. The whole variable domain, filled in from reference TRBV19 and TRBJ2-7, reads DGGITQSPKYLFRKEGQNVTLSCEQNLNHDAMYWYRQDPGQGLRLIYYSQIVNDFQKGDIAEGYSVSREKKESFPLTVTSAQKNPTAFYLCASSPLAGSYEQYFGPGTRLTVT.

Only a few counts were recorded for this clone. The same CDR3 is also encoded by other DNA sequences in this sample. This chain joins TRBV9 and TRBJ2-6, with D uncertain. Germline CDR1 is SGDLS and CDR2 is YYNGEE. V was pared by 1 base and J by 1 base, with 0 bases between. The CDR3 has 13 amino acids. This CDR3 is CASSVSGANVLTF. CDR3 bases: TGTGCCAGCAGCGTATCTGGGGCCAACGTCCTGACTTTC. Variable domain in full (rest from reference TRBV9 and TRBJ2-6): DSGVTQTPKHLITATGQRVTLRCSPRSGDLSVYWYQQSLDQGLQFLIQYYNGEERAKGNILERFSAQQFPDLHSELNLSSLELGDSALYFCASSVSGANVLTFGAGSRLTVL.

This chain connects TRBV28 to TRBJ2-7; D possibly uses TRBD1 or TRBD2 (5 bases each). Germline lookup yields CDR1 MDHEN and CDR2 SYDVKM. The CDR3 contains 16 residues. Trimming removed 4 bases at V and 0 bases at J, with 16 bases between. The CDR3 nucleotides are TGTGCCAGCAGTTCCGGGACCGACTTGCCCTCCTACGAGCAGTACTTC. This codes for CASSSGTDLPSYEQYF.

V gene TRBV29-1 combines with J gene TRBJ1-1; D is undetermined. Trimming took 1 base from V and 0 from J, leaving 12 bases between them. CDR1 SQVTM and CDR2 ANQGSEA come from the germline V gene. The CDR3 sequence is 15 residues long. This CDR3 is CSVEVEEKLNTEAFF. The CDR3 bases are TGCAGCGTTGAAGTGGAGGAAAAGTTGAACACTGAAGCTTTCTTT. Full variable domain (rest looked up from reference TRBV29-1 and TRBJ1-1): SAVISQKPSRDICQRGTSLTIQCQVDSQVTMMFWYRQQPGQSLTLIATANQGSEATYESGFVIDKFPISRPNLTFSTLTVSNMSPEDSSIYLCSVEVEEKLNTEAFFGQGTRLTVV.

The chain employs TRBV7-9 and TRBJ2-5, with D possibly being TRBD1 (5 bases). The CDR3 covers 13 residues. Germline assignment: CDR1 SEHNR and CDR2 FQNEAQ (reference sequence). Between the trimmed V and J ends, which lost 3 bases and 3 bases, there was a span of 8 bases. The CDR3 DNA reads TGTGCCAGCAGCTTGATCAGGGAAGAGACCCAGTACTTC. Encoded protein: CASSLIREETQYF.

The chain couples TRBV30 to TRBJ2-1; D not certain. The CDR3 contains 11 residues. From germline, CDR1 is GTSNPN and CDR2 SVGIG (reference sequence). Trimming removed 2 bases at V and 8 bases at J, with 7 bases between. The CDR3 bases are TGTGCCTGGAGTCCAGTCGATGAGCAGTTCTTC. Protein product: CAWSPVDEQFF.

In this sample, this clone turned up once. V usage is TRBV9 and J usage is TRBJ2-7; D call uncertain. From germline, CDR1 is SGDLS and CDR2 YYNGEE. CDR3 length equals 17 residues. The ends were cut back, 0 bases at V and 5 bases at J, with 21 bases in the middle. The CDR3 region is CASSVGSTVGVVHEQYF. CDR3 coding DNA: TGTGCCAGCAGCGTAGGATCAACGGTTGGTGTGGTCCACGAGCAGTACTTC.

J is TRBJ2-5 and V is TRBV6-5, with a possible D match to TRBD1 (7 bases). V was trimmed by 6 bases and J by 1 base, leaving 15 bases between them. Germline lookup yields CDR1 MNHEY and CDR2 SVGAGI. The CDR3 length is 15 residues. The CDR3 nucleotides read TGTGCCAGCAGCCCTGTGCAGGGGGGCCAAGAGACCCAGTACTTC. It translates to CASSPVQGGQETQYF.

J is TRBJ2-7 and V is TRBV27; D might be TRBD2 (6 bases). This CDR3 has 16 amino acids. V was cut by 8 bases and J by 6 bases, with 26 bases left in between. CDR1 is MNHEY and CDR2 is SMNVEV in the germline V gene (reference sequence). The CDR3 DNA reads TGTGCCAGCGCTAATCTGGGAGGTTCAAGCATAATCGAGCAGTACTTC. Translated, it gives CASANLGGSSIIEQYF.

This rearrangement joins TRBV9 to TRBJ2-3; D may be TRBD2 (6 bases). The CDR3 consists of 16 residues. V was shortened by 3 bases and J by 4 bases, with 18 bases between the two germline ends. Germline V gives CDR1 SGDLS, CDR2 YYNGEE. CDR3 in amino acids: CASSAGREYFSDTQYF. The CDR3 nucleotides read TGTGCCAGCAGCGCCGGGAGAGAGTATTTCTCAGATACGCAGTATTTT.

The chain carries TRBV5-8 and TRBJ2-7; no clear D gene. Trimming left V 0 bases short and J 5 bases short, with 9 bases between. The CDR3 loop spans 13 amino acids. Per germline, CDR1 SGHTS and CDR2 YDEGEE. The CDR3 DNA reads as TGTGCCAGCAGCTTGGGTGCCAGGAACGAGCAGTACTTC. Its protein product is CASSLGARNEQYF.

This chain links TRBV4-1 with TRBJ2-7, with D possibly TRBD1 on 5 matching bases. V lost 1 base, J lost 6 bases, and 22 bases lay in between. Germline loops: CDR1 MGHRA, CDR2 YSYEKL. CDR3 length: 17 amino acids. The chain's CDR3 is CASSQGPPDSFGPEQYF. CDR3 sequence (DNA): TGCGCCAGCAGCCAAGGCCCCCCCGACAGCTTCGGGCCCGAGCAGTACTTC.

V usage is TRBV9 and J usage is TRBJ2-7; weak D call: TRBD1 (5 bases). The germline V and J ends were trimmed by 7 bases and 3 bases, with 17 bases remaining between them. The germline gives CDR1 SGDLS, CDR2 YYNGEE. CDR3 size: 14 residues. The CDR3, as DNA: TGTGCCAGCTCCCCCTCTGGGGCGGTCTACGAGCAGTACTTC. It is translated as CASSPSGAVYEQYF.

The chain joins TRBV27 to TRBJ1-3, with 7 bases matching TRBD1. V shed 3 bases, J shed 0 bases, and the junction held 5 bases outside the gene matches. The CDR3 totals 16 residues. Germline V gene lookup returns CDR1 MNHEY and CDR2 SMNVEV (reference sequence). The CDR3 sequence is CASSLRQGGSGNTIYF. CDR3 sequence (DNA): TGTGCCAGCAGTTTGCGACAGGGCGGCTCTGGAAACACCATATATTTT.